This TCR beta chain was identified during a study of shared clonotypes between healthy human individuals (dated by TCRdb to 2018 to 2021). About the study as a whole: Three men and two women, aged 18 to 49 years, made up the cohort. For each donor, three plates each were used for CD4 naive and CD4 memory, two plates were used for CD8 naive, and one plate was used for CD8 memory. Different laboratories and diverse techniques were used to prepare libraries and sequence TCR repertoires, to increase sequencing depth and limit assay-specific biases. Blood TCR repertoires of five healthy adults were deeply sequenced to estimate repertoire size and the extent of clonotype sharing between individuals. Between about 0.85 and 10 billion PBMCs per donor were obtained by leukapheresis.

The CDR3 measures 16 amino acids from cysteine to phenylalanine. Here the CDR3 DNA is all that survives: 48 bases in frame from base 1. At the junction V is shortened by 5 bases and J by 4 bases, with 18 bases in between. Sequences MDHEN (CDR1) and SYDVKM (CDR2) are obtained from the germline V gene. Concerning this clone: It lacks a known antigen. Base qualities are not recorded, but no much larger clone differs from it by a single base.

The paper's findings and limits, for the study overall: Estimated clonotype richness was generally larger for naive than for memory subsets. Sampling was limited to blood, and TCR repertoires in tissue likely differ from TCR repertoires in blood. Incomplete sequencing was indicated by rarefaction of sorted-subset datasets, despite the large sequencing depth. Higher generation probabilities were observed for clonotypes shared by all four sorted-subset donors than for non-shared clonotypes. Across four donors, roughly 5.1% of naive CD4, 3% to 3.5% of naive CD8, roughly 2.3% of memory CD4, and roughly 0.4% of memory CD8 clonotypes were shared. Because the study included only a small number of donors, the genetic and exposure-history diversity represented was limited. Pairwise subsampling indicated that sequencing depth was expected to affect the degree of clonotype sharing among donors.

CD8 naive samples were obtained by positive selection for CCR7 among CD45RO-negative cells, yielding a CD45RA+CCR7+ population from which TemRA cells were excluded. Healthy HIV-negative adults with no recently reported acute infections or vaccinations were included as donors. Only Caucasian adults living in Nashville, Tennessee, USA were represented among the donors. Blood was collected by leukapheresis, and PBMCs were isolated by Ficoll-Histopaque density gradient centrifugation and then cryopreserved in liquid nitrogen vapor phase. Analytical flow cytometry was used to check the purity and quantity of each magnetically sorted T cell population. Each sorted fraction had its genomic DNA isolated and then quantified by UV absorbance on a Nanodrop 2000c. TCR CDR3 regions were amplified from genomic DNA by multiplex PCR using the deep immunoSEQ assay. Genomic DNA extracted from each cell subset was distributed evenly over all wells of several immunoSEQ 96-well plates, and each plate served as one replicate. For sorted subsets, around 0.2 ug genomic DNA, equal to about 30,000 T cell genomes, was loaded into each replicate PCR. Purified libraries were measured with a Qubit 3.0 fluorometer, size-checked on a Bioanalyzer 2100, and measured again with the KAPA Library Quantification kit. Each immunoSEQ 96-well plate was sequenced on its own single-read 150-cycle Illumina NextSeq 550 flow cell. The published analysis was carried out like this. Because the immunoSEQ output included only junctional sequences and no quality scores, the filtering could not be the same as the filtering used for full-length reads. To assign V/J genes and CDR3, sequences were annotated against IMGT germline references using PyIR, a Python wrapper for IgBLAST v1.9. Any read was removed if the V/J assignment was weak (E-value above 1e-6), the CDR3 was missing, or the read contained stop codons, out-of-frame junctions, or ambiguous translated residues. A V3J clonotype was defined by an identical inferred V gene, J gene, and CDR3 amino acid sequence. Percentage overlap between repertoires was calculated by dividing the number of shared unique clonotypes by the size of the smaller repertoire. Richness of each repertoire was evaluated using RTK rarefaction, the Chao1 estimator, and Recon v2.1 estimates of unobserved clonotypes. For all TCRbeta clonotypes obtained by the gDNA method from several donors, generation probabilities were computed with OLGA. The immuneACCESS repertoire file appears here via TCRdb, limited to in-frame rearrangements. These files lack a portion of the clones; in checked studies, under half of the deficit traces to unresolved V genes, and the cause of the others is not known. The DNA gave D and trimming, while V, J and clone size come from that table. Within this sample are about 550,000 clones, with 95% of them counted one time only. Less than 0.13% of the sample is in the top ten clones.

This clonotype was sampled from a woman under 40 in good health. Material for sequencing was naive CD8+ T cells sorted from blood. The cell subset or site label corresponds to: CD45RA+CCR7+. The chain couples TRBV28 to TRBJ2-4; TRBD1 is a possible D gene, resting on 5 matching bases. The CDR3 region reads CASSTPGNQGKNIQYF. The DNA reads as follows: TGTGCCAGCAGTACCCCAGGGAATCAGGGAAAAAACATTCAGTACTTC.